The 3 T cell receptor beta chains given below trace back to one sample, sequenced in a study of CD8 T cells in ankylosing spondylitis. MiXCR, run by TCRdb on the 5' RACE reads, gives a single entry per CDR3 protein. Found here are over 200,000 distinct CDR3 sequences, approximately 20% of them singletons; the top ten hold roughly 46%. General study points: It appeared that ankylosing spondylitis blood was characterized by a TCR beta motif of several highly homologous variants.

The antigens of these receptors remain unknown. Sequencing used blood, either unsorted or a sorted T cell fraction (not recorded which). Receptors originate from a male donor with ankylosing spondylitis.

This clonotype showed up just a few times. The chain links TRBV4-3 to TRBJ1-2, with D hard to call. Trimming took off 4 bases at V and 2 bases at J, with 11 bases between the two ends. CDR1 is LGHNA and CDR2 is YSLEER in the germline V gene. The CDR3 length is 14 residues. The CDR3: CASSPIQINYGYTF. DNA of the CDR3: TGCGCCAGCAGCCCAATACAGATAAACTATGGCTACACCTTC.

This clonotype was recorded a few times. V is TRBV20-1 and J is TRBJ1-2; D is ambiguous. The CDR3 runs to 13 residues. V shed 2 bases and J shed 4 bases, with 11 bases lying between them. Germline V gene data show CDR1 as DFQATT and CDR2 as SNEGSKA (reference sequence). The CDR3 is CSARPRERYGYTF. DNA of the CDR3: TGCAGTGCTAGACCCCGGGAGCGCTATGGCTACACCTTC.

In this sample, this clonotype turned up many times. The chain recombines TRBV12-3 or TRBV12-4 with TRBJ1-1; unclear D gene. The CDR3 consists of 13 residues. Trimming left V 2 bases short and J 6 bases short, with 10 bases between. The CDR3 nucleotides read TGTGCCAGCAGTTTAAGGTTAAGCCCTGAAGCTTTCTTT. Translating it yields CASSLRLSPEAFF.